A selection of T cell receptor beta chains follows, all from one sample in a study of T cells in Graves' hyperthyroidism and ophthalmopathy. TCRdb called the multiplex PCR reads again in MiXCR, with one record for every CDR3 protein. The sample holds roughly 110,000 distinct CDR3 sequences, 15% to 20% seen once. Input material: blood. The receptors here all came from a woman between 45 and 65 years old with Graves' hyperthyroidism. The CDR3 runs from the conserved cysteine through the conserved F or W. The D gene is left open where the match is weak.

d_call j_call v_call cdr3_aa
NA TRBJ2-3 TRBV14 CASSHVGIPGDTQYF
NA TRBJ2-7 TRBV11-2 CASSLLGANSYEQYF
TRBD2 TRBJ2-5 TRBV24-1 CATSDLAGGRETQYF
NA TRBJ1-5 TRBV27 CASSLSLFQPQHF
TRBD2 TRBJ2-3 TRBV7-3 CASSLRLAGGLDTQYF
NA TRBJ1-5 TRBV30 CAWSVRRDQPQHF
TRBD1 TRBJ2-7 TRBV3-1 CASSPGTGVGEQYF
NA TRBJ2-4 TRBV3-1 CASSPWGAKNIQYF
TRBD1 TRBJ1-1 TRBV11-2 CASSSSDRANTEAFF
TRBD1 TRBJ1-1 TRBV28 CASRQPGGLEAFF
NA TRBJ2-6 TRBV18 CASSPGLAGANVLTF
NA TRBJ2-3 TRBV3-1 CASSPRGLLTDTQYF
NA TRBJ2-1 TRBV18 CASSPLSGPDYNEQFF
NA TRBJ2-2 TRBV20-1 CSARDRTELHTGELFF
TRBD2 TRBJ2-7 TRBV7-2 CASSLKAPGLAGTYEQYF
NA TRBJ2-3 TRBV5-5 CASSLLGGDTQYF
NA TRBJ1-4 TRBV6-1 CASSNLRQDNNEKLFF
TRBD1 TRBJ1-1 TRBV11-1 CASSEQGAHTEAFF
NA TRBJ2-2 TRBV20-1 CSALLPGVYGELFF
TRBD1 TRBJ2-2 TRBV13 CASSLEGQQYTEELFF
NA TRBJ1-2 TRBV29-1 CSVEDRGYTF
TRBD1 TRBJ2-2 TRBV20-1 CSATGTGGLNTGELFF
TRBD2 TRBJ2-1 TRBV9 CASSVAGGGNAEFF
NA TRBJ2-2 TRBV9 CASSQGANTGELFF
TRBD1 TRBJ2-2 TRBV18 CASSEGQVTGELFF
NA TRBJ2-1 TRBV28 CASTEAGLSNEQFF
NA TRBJ2-3 TRBV7-3 CASSLMGQGGTDTQYF
NA TRBJ2-5 TRBV10-3 CAISELAQETQYF
NA TRBJ1-4 TRBV20-1 CSAPPTLRGEKLFF
NA TRBJ2-1 TRBV5-4 CASSFHGIGSYNEQFF
TRBD2 TRBJ2-5 TRBV11-2 CASSLAAGGLGETQYF
NA TRBJ2-2 TRBV7-2 CASSSQRGSSGELFF
TRBD1 TRBJ1-1 TRBV29-1 CSVERTGGRAFF
NA TRBJ1-1 TRBV25-1 CASTEYTEAFF
NA TRBJ1-1 TRBV25-1 CASSEGGYTEAFF
TRBD2 TRBJ2-1 TRBV6-2/TRBV6-3 CASSAGLANEQFF
TRBD1 TRBJ2-1 TRBV7-3 CASSLMTGDYEQFF
NA TRBJ2-5 TRBV18 CASSHREALTQYF
NA TRBJ2-2 TRBV11-2 CASSLVLIGELSF
NA TRBJ1-2 TRBV11-3 CASSLDREYYGYTF
TRBD2 TRBJ2-1 TRBV9 CASSVGLSRGYEGNEQFF
TRBD2 TRBJ2-1 TRBV14 CASSIAGAEFF
NA TRBJ2-1 TRBV7-2 CASSLGAGSSYNEQFF
NA TRBJ1-3 TRBV10-2 CATKQGNTIYF
NA TRBJ2-7 TRBV5-8 CASSWGAYEQYF
NA TRBJ2-1 TRBV19 CASSIVSGYNEQFF
NA TRBJ2-3 TRBV28 CASRTPEAASTDTQYF
NA TRBJ2-3 TRBV7-3 CASSSNTDTQYF